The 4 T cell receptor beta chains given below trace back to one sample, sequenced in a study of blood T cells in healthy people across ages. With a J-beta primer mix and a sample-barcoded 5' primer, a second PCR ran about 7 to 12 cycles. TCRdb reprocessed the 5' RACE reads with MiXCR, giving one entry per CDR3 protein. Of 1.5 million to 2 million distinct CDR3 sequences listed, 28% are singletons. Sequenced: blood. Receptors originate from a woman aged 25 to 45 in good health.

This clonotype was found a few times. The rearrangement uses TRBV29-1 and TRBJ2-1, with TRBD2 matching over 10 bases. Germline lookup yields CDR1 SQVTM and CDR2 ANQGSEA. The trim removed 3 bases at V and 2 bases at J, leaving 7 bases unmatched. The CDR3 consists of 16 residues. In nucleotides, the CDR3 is TGCAGCGTTGAGGGAGCGGGAGGGGACCCCTACAATGAGCAGTTCTTC. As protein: CSVEGAGGDPYNEQFF.

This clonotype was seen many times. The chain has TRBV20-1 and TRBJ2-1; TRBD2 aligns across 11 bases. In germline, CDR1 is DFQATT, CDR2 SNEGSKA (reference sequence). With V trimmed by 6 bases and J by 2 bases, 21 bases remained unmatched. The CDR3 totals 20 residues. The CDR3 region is CSATPLGGTSGKPPYNEQFF. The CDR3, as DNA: TGCAGTGCCACCCCGCTTGGGGGGACTAGCGGAAAACCCCCCTACAATGAGCAGTTCTTC.

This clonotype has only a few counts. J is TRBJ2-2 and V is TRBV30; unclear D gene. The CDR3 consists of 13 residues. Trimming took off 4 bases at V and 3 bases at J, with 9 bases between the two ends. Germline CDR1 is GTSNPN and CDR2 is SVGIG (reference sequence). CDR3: CAWTAVDTGELFF. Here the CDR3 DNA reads TGTGCCTGGACGGCAGTGGACACCGGGGAGCTGTTTTTT.

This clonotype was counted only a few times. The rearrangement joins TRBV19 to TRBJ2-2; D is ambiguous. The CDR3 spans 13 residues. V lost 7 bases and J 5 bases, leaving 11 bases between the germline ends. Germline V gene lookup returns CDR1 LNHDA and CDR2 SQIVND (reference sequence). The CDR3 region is CASKLTSTGELFF. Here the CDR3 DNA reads TGTGCCAGTAAGCTGACCTCTACCGGGGAGCTGTTTTTT.